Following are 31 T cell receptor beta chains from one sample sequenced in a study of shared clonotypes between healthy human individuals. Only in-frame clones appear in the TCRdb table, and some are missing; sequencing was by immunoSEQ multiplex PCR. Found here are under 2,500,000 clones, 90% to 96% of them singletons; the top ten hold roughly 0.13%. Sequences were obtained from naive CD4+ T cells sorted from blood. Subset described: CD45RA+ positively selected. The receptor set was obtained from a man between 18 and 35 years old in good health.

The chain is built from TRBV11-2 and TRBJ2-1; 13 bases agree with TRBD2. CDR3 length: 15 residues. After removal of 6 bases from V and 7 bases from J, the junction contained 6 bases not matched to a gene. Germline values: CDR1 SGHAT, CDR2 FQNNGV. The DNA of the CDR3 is TGTGCCAGCAGTTCCGGGACTAGCGGGAAGAATGAGCAGTTCTTC. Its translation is CASSSGTSGKNEQFF.

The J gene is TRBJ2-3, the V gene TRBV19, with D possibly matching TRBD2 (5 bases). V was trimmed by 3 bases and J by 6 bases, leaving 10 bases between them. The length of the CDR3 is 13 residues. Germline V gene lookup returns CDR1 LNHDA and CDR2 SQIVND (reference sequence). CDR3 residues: CASSIVWRDTQYF. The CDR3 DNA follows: TGTGCCAGTAGTATTGTCTGGAGGGATACGCAGTATTTT. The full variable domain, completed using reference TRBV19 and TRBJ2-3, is DGGITQSPKYLFRKEGQNVTLSCEQNLNHDAMYWYRQDPGQGLRLIYYSQIVNDFQKGDIAEGYSVSREKKESFPLTVTSAQKNPTAFYLCASSIVWRDTQYFGPGTRLTVL.

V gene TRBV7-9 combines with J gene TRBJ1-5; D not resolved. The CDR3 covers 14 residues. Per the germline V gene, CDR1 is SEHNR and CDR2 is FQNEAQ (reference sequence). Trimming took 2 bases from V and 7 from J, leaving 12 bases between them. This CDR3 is CASSLRPEGQPQHF. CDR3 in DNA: TGTGCCAGCAGCTTAAGACCCGAGGGACAGCCCCAGCATTTT.

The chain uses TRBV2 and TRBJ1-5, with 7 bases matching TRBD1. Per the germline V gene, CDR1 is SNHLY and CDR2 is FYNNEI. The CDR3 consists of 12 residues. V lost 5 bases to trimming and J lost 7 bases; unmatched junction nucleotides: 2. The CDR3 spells CASSTGVQPQHF. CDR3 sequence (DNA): TGTGCCAGCAGTACAGGGGTCCAGCCCCAGCATTTT. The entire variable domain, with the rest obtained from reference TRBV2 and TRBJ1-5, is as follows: EPEVTQTPSHQVTQMGQEVILRCVPISNHLYFYWYRQILGQKVEFLVSFYNNEISEKSEIFDDQFSVERPDGSNFTLKIRSTKLEDSAMYFCASSTGVQPQHFGDGTRLSIL.

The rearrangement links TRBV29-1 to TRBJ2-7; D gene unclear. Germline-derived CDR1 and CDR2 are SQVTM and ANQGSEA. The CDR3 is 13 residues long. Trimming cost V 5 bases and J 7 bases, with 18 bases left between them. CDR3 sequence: CSVQVPPAREQYF. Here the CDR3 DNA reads TGCAGCGTTCAAGTCCCCCCGGCGAGAGAGCAGTACTTC.

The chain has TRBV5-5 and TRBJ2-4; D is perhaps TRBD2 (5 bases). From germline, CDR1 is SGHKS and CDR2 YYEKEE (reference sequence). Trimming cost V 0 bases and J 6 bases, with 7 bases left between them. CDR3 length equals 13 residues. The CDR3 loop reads CASSLELGNIQYF. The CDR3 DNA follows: TGTGCCAGCAGCTTGGAACTAGGAAACATTCAGTACTTC.

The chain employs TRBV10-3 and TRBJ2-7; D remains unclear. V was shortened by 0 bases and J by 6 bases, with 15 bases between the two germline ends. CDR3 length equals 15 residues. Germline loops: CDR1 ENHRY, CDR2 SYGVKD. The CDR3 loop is CAISESTLGSGEQYF. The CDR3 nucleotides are TGTGCCATCAGTGAGTCAACTTTGGGATCTGGCGAGCAGTACTTC.

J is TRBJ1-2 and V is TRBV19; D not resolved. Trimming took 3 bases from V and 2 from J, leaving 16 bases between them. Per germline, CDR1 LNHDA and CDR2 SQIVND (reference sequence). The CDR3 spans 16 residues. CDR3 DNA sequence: TGTGCCAGTAGTATTGAGGGCGGGCAGCCCAACTATGGCTACACCTTC. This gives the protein CASSIEGGQPNYGYTF.

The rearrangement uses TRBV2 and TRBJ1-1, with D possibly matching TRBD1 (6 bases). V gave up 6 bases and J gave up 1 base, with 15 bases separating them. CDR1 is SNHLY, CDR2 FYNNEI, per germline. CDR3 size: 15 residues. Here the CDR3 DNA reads TGTGCCAGCAGGAGGGGGATTTTGACGAACACTGAAGCTTTCTTT. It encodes CASRRGILTNTEAFF.

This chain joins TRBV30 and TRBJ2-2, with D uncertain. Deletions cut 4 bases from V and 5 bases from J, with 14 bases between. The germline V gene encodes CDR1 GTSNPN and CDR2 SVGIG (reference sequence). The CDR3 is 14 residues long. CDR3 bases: TGTGCCTGGAAAGACCGTGACGTTACCGGGGAGCTGTTTTTT. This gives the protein CAWKDRDVTGELFF.

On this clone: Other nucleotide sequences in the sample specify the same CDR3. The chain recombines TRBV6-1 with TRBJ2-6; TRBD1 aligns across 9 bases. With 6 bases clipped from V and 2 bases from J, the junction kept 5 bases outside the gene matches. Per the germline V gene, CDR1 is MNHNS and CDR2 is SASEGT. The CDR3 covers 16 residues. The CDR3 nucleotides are TGTGCCAGCAGCGAACAGGGGGCACCTGGGGCCAACGTCCTGACTTTC. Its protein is CASSEQGAPGANVLTF.

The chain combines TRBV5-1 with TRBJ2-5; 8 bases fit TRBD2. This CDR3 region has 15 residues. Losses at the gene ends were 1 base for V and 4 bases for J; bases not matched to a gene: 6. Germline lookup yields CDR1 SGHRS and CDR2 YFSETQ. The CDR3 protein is CASSLREGRGETQYF. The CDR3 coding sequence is TGCGCCAGCAGCTTGCGGGAGGGCCGAGGAGAGACCCAGTACTTC.

The CDR3, as DNA: TGCGCCAGCAGCCCTGGACAGGGGGGAGCCAAAAACATTCAGTACTTC. Protein sequence: CASSPGQGGAKNIQYF. This chain connects TRBV4-3 to TRBJ2-4; 10 bases align to TRBD1. The junction had 3 bases not matched to a gene; V was cut back by 4 bases and J by 0 bases. Germline lookup yields CDR1 LGHNA and CDR2 YSLEER. The CDR3 consists of 16 residues.

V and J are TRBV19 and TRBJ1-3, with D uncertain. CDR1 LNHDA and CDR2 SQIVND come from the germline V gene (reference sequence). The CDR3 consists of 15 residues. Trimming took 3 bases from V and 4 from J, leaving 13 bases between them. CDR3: CASSMPGSVGNTIYF. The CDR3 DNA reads TGTGCCAGTAGTATGCCGGGTAGTGTGGGAAACACCATATATTTT.

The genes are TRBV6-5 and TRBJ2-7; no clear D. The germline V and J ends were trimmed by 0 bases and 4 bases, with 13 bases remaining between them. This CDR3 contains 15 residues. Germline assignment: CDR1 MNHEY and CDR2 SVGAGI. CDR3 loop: CASSYSKNGGYEQYF. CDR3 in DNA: TGTGCCAGCAGTTACTCTAAGAATGGTGGGTACGAGCAGTACTTC.

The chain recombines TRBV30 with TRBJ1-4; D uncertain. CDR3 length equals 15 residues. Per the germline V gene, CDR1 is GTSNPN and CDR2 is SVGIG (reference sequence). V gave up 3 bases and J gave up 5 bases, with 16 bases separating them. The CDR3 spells CAWRAGGQKNEKLFF. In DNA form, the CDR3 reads TGTGCCTGGAGGGCCGGTGGGCAAAAAAATGAAAAACTGTTTTTT.

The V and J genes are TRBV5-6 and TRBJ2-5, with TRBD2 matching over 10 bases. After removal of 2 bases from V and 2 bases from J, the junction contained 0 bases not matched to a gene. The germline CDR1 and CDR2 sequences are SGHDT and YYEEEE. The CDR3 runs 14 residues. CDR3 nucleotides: TGTGCCAGCAGCTTACTAGCGGGGCAAGAGACCCAGTACTTC. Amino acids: CASSLLAGQETQYF.

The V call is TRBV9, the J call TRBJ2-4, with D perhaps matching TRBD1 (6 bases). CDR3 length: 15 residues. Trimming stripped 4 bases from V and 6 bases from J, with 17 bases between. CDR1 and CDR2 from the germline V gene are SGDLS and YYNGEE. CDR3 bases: TGTGCCAGCAGCTCTGGGACACCGAACGGAAACATTCAGTACTTC. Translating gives CASSSGTPNGNIQYF.

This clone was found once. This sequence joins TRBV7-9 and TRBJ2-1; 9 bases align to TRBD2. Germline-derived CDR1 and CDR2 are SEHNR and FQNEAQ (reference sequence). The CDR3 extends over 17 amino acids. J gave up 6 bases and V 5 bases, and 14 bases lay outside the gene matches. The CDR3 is CASSQGGLAGRFNEQFF. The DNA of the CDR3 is TGTGCCAGCAGCCAAGGGGGGCTAGCGGGGAGATTCAATGAGCAGTTCTTC. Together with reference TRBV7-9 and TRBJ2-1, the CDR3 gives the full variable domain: DTGVSQNPRHKITKRGQNVTFRCDPISEHNRLYWYRQTLGQGPEFLTYFQNEAQLEKSRLLSDRFSAERPKGSFSTLEIQRTEQGDSAMYLCASSQGGLAGRFNEQFFGPGTRLTVL.

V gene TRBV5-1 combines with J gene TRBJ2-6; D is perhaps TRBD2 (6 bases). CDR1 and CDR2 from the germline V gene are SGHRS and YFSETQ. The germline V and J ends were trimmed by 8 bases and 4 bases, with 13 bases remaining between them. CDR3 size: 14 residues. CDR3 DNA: TGCGCCAGTACGGGGGATATAGGGGCCAACGTCCTGACTTTC. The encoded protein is CASTGDIGANVLTF.

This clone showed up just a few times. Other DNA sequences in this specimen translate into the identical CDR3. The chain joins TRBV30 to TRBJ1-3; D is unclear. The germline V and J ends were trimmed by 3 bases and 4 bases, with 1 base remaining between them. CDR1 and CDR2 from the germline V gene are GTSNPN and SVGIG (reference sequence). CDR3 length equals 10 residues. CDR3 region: CAWSGNTIYF. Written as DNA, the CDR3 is TGTGCCTGGAGCGGAAACACCATATATTTT.

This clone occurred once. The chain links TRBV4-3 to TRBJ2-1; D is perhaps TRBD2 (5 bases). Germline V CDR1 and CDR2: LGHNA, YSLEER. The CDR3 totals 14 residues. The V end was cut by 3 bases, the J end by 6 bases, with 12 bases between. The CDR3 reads CASSHIGLGNEQFF. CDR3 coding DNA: TGCGCCAGCAGCCACATCGGACTTGGCAATGAGCAGTTCTTC.

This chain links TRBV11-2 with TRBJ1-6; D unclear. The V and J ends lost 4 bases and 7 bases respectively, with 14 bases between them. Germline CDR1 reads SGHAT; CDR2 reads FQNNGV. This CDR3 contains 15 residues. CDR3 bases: TGTGCCAGCAGCTCCTTATTAGGGTTAAATTCACCCCTCCACTTT. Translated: CASSSLLGLNSPLHF.

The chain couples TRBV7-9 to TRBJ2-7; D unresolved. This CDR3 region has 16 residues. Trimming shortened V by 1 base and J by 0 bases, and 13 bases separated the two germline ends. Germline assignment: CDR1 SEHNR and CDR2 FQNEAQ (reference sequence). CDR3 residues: CASSLDLAASSYEQYF. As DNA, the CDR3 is TGTGCCAGCAGCTTAGATTTGGCAGCCAGCTCCTACGAGCAGTACTTC.

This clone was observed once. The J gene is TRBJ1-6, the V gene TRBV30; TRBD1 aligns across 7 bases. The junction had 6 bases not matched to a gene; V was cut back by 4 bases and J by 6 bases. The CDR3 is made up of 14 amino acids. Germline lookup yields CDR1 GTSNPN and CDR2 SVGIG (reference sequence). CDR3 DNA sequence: TGTGCCTGGATTGACAGGGCAGTTAATTCACCCCTCCACTTT. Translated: CAWIDRAVNSPLHF.

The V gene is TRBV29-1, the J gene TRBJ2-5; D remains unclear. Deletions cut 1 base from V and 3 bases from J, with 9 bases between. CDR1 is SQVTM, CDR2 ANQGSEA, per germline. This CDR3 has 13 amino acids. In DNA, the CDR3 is TGCAGCGTTGAAGTGCCAGGAAAAGAGACCCAGTACTTC. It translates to CSVEVPGKETQYF.

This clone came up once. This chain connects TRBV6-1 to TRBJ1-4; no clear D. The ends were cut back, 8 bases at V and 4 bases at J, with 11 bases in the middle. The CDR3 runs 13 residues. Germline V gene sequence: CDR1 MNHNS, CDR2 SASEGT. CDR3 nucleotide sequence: TGTGCCAGCGAAGGAGCTTATAATGAAAAACTGTTTTTT. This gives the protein CASEGAYNEKLFF.

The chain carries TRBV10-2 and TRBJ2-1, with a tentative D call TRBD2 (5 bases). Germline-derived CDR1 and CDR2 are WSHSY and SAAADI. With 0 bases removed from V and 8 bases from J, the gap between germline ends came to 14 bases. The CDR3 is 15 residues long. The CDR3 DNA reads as TGCGCCAGCAGTGAGTCAACTAGATCGGGCGATGAGCAGTTCTTC. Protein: CASSESTRSGDEQFF.

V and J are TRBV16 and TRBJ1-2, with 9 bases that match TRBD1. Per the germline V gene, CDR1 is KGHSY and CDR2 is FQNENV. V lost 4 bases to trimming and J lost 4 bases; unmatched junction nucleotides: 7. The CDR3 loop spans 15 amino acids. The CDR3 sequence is CASSRVGTGSYGYTF. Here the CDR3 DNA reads TGTGCCAGCAGCCGAGTCGGGACAGGGAGCTATGGCTACACCTTC.

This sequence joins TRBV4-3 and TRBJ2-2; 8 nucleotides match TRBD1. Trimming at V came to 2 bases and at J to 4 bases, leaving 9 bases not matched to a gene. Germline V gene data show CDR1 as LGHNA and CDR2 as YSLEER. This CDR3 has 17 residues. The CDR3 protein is CASSQKLGQGVTGELFF. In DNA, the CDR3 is TGCGCCAGCAGCCAAAAGCTAGGACAGGGCGTCACCGGGGAGCTGTTTTTT.

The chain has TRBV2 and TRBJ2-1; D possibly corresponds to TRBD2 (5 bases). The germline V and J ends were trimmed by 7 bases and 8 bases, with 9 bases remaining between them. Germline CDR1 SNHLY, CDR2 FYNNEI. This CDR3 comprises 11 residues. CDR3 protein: CASTFSDEQFF. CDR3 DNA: TGTGCCAGCACCTTTAGCGATGAGCAGTTCTTC. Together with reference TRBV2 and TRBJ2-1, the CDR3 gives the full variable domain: EPEVTQTPSHQVTQMGQEVILRCVPISNHLYFYWYRQILGQKVEFLVSFYNNEISEKSEIFDDQFSVERPDGSNFTLKIRSTKLEDSAMYFCASTFSDEQFFGPGTRLTVL.